This TCR beta chain was recovered during a study of blood T cell repertoires in COVID-19. Study summary: In each case, the material was cDNA or gDNA derived from T cells, B-cell-depleted T cells, or PBMCs.

The CDR3 has 16 amino acids. Germline values: CDR1 SGHAT, CDR2 FQNNGV. The V end lost 5 bases, the J end lost 3 bases, and 17 bases lay between the germline ends. In the original analysis: The authors estimated nucleated cell counts from reference gene primer amplification. Produced via immunoSEQ multiplex PCR; TCRdb's table is partial and in-frame only. That table is the source of V, J and clone size, and D and trimming were worked out from the DNA. Among 180,000 or so clones listed, roughly 83% were seen once. Symptom resolution, clearance, or two negative PCRs marked the recovered donors of Cohort 3.

This clonotype originated in a woman between 55 and 75 years old who had recovered from COVID-19. The rearrangement joins TRBV11-2 to TRBJ1-3; D may be TRBD1 (6 bases). The sequenced material came from PBMCs or T cells enriched from blood (not recorded which). CDR3 DNA sequence: TGTGCCAGCAGCACCCATCGGGGGGCAAGTGGAAACACCATATATTTT. Residues: CASSTHRGASGNTIYF. The whole variable domain, filled in from reference TRBV11-2 and TRBJ1-3, reads EAGVAQSPRYKIIEKRQSVAFWCNPISGHATLYWYQQILGQGPKLLIQFQNNGVVDDSQLPKDRFSAERLKGVDSTLKIQPAKLEDSAVYLCASSTHRGASGNTIYFGEGSWLTVV.